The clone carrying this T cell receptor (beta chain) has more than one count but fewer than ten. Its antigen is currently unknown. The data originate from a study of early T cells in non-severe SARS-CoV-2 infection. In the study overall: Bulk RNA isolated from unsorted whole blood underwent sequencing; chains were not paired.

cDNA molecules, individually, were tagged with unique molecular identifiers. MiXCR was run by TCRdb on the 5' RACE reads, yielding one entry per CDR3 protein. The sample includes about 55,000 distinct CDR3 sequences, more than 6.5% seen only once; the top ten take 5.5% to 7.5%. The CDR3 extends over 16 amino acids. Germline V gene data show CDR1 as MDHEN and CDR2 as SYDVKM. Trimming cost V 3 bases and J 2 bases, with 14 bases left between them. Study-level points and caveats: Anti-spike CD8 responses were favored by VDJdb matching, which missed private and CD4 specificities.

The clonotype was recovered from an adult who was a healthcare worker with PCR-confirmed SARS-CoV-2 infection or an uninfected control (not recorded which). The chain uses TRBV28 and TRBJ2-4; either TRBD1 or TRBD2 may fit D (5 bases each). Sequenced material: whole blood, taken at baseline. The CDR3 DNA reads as TGTGCCAGCAGTTTCGAGGGGAAAGGGACCAAAAACATTCAGTACTTC. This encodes CASSFEGKGTKNIQYF.